The text below deals with one T cell receptor (beta chain). Time point denoted: week 3, after first cycle of checkpoint inhibitor. This sample was included in a study of blood T cell dynamics during melanoma immunotherapy. The method was immunoSEQ multiplex PCR; TCRdb's version includes in-frame clones alone and lacks a portion of them. The sample includes roughly 15,000 clones, roughly 85% of them seen just once. The CDR3 loop spans 14 amino acids. Trimming pared 5 bases from V and 0 bases from J, leaving 8 bases between. Germline values: CDR1 SEHNR, CDR2 FQNEAQ (reference sequence). This receptor was taken from a human donor with melanoma. The J gene is TRBJ1-3, the V gene TRBV7-9; D might be TRBD1 (5 bases). Sequenced here: blood, sampled from a patient treated with checkpoint blockade. The CDR3 DNA sequence: TGTGCCAGCAGCGGGGGATTCTCTGGAAACACCATATATTTT. Its protein is CASSGGFSGNTIYF.